One sample yielded the 24 T cell receptor beta chains listed below, sequenced in a study of blood T cell repertoires in COVID-19. Libraries were prepared by immunoSEQ multiplex PCR; TCRdb keeps only in-frame clonotypes and omits some of them. The table has about 170,000 clones, approximately 85% seen once; the top ten hold about 2.7%. Source material: peripheral blood. The receptors derive from an elderly woman with COVID-19, enrolled during active disease.

In this sample, this clone turned up a few times. The chain carries TRBV9 and TRBJ2-1; TRBD1 is a possible D gene (5 bases). This CDR3 is built from 15 residues. Trimming took off 6 bases at V and 4 bases at J, with 17 bases between the two ends. Per germline, CDR1 SGDLS and CDR2 YYNGEE. CDR3 sequence: CASTPDSRDYNEQFF. Here the CDR3 DNA reads TGTGCCAGCACCCCCGACAGTAGGGATTACAATGAGCAGTTCTTC.

The V gene is TRBV29-1, the J gene TRBJ1-1; 10 nucleotides line up with TRBD1. Germline trimming cut 8 bases from V and 6 bases from J; bases unmatched to any gene: 9. The CDR3 sequence is 13 residues long. CDR1 and CDR2 (germline): SQVTM, ANQGSEA. This CDR3 is CSTRTGGRPEAFF. In DNA form, the CDR3 reads TGCAGCACCCGGACAGGGGGACGTCCTGAAGCTTTCTTT. Full variable domain (outside the CDR3, taken from reference TRBV29-1 and TRBJ1-1): SAVISQKPSRDICQRGTSLTIQCQVDSQVTMMFWYRQQPGQSLTLIATANQGSEATYESGFVIDKFPISRPNLTFSTLTVSNMSPEDSSIYLCSTRTGGRPEAFFGQGTRLTVV.

The V gene is TRBV2, the J gene TRBJ1-4, with a possible D match to TRBD1 (5 bases). The CDR3 has 14 amino acids. The germline CDR1 and CDR2 sequences are SNHLY and FYNNEI. Trimming took 8 bases from V and 7 from J, leaving 17 bases between them. In nucleotides, the CDR3 is TGTGCCAGCCGTGTTGTGGGGCTTGGTGAAAAACTGTTTTTT. Its protein is CASRVVGLGEKLFF.

The chain is built from TRBV2 and TRBJ2-1; 9 bases are a match to TRBD2. CDR3 size: 13 residues. V was pared by 10 bases and J by 10 bases, with 11 bases of the junction left unmatched. Germline V lookup: CDR1 SNHLY, CDR2 FYNNEI. CDR3 amino acids: CATAAGGTSEQFF. Here the CDR3 DNA reads TGTGCCACGGCGGCGGGAGGGACGTCAGAGCAGTTCTTC.

The chain joins TRBV14 to TRBJ2-7, with D possibly matching TRBD2 (5 bases). CDR3 length: 14 residues. Germline assignment: CDR1 SGHDN and CDR2 FVKESK. V shed 0 bases and J shed 6 bases, with 12 bases lying between them. CDR3 nucleotide sequence: TGTGCCAGCAGCCAAGAGATCAGCCTAGCCGAGCAGTACTTC. Its translation: CASSQEISLAEQYF.

CDR3 sequence reads: CASSSGSSGGASTQYF. Here the CDR3 DNA reads TGTGCCAGCAGTTCCGGTTCAAGCGGGGGGGCCTCCACGCAGTATTTT. The chain carries TRBV6-2 or TRBV6-3 and TRBJ2-3; 10 nucleotides align to TRBD2. This CDR3 contains 16 residues. V was clipped by 4 bases and J by 9 bases; unmatched bases: 13. Germline CDR1 reads MNHEY; CDR2 reads SVGEGT.

V and J are TRBV28 and TRBJ2-1, with 8 bases identical to TRBD1. Germline values: CDR1 MDHEN, CDR2 SYDVKM. CDR3 length equals 16 residues. The V gene end was trimmed by 6 bases and the J gene end by 1 base; junction bases not matched to a gene: 8. The CDR3 sequence: CASRSPRDRSYNEQFF. CDR3 bases: TGTGCCAGCAGATCCCCCCGGGACAGGTCCTACAATGAGCAGTTCTTC. The whole variable domain, remainder taken from reference TRBV28 and TRBJ2-1, is DVKVTQSSRYLVKRTGEKVFLECVQDMDHENMFWYRQDPGLGLRLIYFSYDVKMKEKGDIPEGYSVSREKKERFSLILESASTNQTSMYLCASRSPRDRSYNEQFFGPGTRLTVL.

The CDR3 loop is CASSVFAGEGYNEQFF. DNA for the CDR3: TGTGCCAGCAGCGTATTTGCGGGGGAGGGCTACAATGAGCAGTTCTTC. The rearrangement joins TRBV9 to TRBJ2-1, with TRBD2 matching over 7 bases. This CDR3 is built from 16 residues. Germline assignment: CDR1 SGDLS and CDR2 YYNGEE. The V segment lost 1 base and the J segment 3 bases; nucleotides outside the gene matches: 7.

This clone came up once. V gene TRBV2 combines with J gene TRBJ2-7, with TRBD2 identical over 8 bases. The length of the CDR3 is 16 residues. Germline CDR1 reads SNHLY; CDR2 reads FYNNEI. Trimming cost V 5 bases and J 6 bases; bases outside gene matches: 15. CDR3 nucleotides: TGTGCCAGCAGTTATGGTCCCCTCGGACTAGCTTCCGAGCAGTACTTC. Amino acid sequence: CASSYGPLGLASEQYF.

The chain joins TRBV29-1 to TRBJ1-2; D gene ambiguous. The germline gives CDR1 SQVTM, CDR2 ANQGSEA. V was trimmed by 1 base and J by 5 bases, leaving 8 bases between them. The CDR3 covers 12 residues. CDR3 nucleotides: TGCAGCGTTGAAGGAGCTCCATATGGCTACACCTTC. This translates into CSVEGAPYGYTF. The full variable domain, rest sourced from reference TRBV29-1 and TRBJ1-2, is SAVISQKPSRDICQRGTSLTIQCQVDSQVTMMFWYRQQPGQSLTLIATANQGSEATYESGFVIDKFPISRPNLTFSTLTVSNMSPEDSSIYLCSVEGAPYGYTFGSGTRLTVV.

This sequence joins TRBV27 and TRBJ2-7; D possibly corresponds to TRBD1 (5 bases). Germline V lookup: CDR1 MNHEY, CDR2 SMNVEV (reference sequence). The CDR3 runs to 15 residues. The germline V and J ends were trimmed by 5 bases and 0 bases, with 14 bases remaining between them. The CDR3 DNA follows: TGTGCCAGCAGTATTTGGACAAGGAGCTCCTACGAGCAGTACTTC. It is translated as CASSIWTRSSYEQYF.

The chain links TRBV7-2 to TRBJ1-5; 8 positions agree with TRBD1. With 4 bases clipped from V and 6 bases from J, the junction kept 5 bases outside the gene matches. The CDR3 totals 14 residues. CDR1 SGHTA and CDR2 FQGNSA come from the germline V gene. CDR3 bases: TGTGCCAGCAGCTATACAGGGGGTGGTCAGCCCCAGCATTTT. This translates into CASSYTGGGQPQHF.

This clone was counted a few times. This sequence joins TRBV28 and TRBJ1-2; tentative D call: TRBD1 (5 bases). Trimming pared 2 bases from V and 7 bases from J, leaving 11 bases between. Germline-derived CDR1 and CDR2 are MDHEN and SYDVKM. The CDR3 is made up of 13 amino acids. CDR3 protein: CASSLGAGVGYTF. CDR3 nucleotides: TGTGCCAGCAGTTTAGGTGCGGGGGTTGGCTACACCTTC.

CDR3 in amino acids: CASSFQANTEAFF. The DNA for the CDR3 is TGTGCCAGCAGTTTCCAGGCGAACACTGAAGCTTTCTTT. The rearrangement joins TRBV12-3 or TRBV12-4 to TRBJ1-1; the D is unclear. The germline V and J ends were trimmed by 3 bases and 1 base, with 6 bases remaining between them. The CDR3 is 13 residues long.

The chain couples TRBV28 to TRBJ1-2, with 8 bases aligning to TRBD1. Trimming at V came to 9 bases and at J to 2 bases, leaving 5 bases not matched to a gene. The CDR3 is made up of 13 amino acids. Per the germline V gene, CDR1 is MDHEN and CDR2 is SYDVKM. DNA for the CDR3: TGTGCCAGTGACAGGGGAGCCAACTATGGCTACACCTTC. This translates into CASDRGANYGYTF.

J is TRBJ2-5 and V is TRBV5-1; the D gene is possibly TRBD1 (5 bases). This CDR3 has 15 amino acids. Germline CDR1 and CDR2: SGHRS and YFSETQ. V was cut by 3 bases and J by 1 base, with 13 bases left in between. CDR3 nucleotides: TGCGCCAGCAGCTACCAGGGTTCCCCCCAAGAGACCCAGTACTTC. It encodes CASSYQGSPQETQYF.

The rearrangement links TRBV2 to TRBJ2-1; D might be TRBD2 (7 bases). Germline loops: CDR1 SNHLY, CDR2 FYNNEI. This CDR3 spans 15 amino acids. V dropped 7 bases and J dropped 0 bases, with 13 bases sitting between them. The CDR3: CASTRGTSSYNEQFF. The CDR3 coding sequence is TGTGCCAGCACGCGGGGGACAAGCTCCTACAATGAGCAGTTCTTC.

This clone was observed once. V is TRBV29-1 and J is TRBJ2-5; 8 bases align to TRBD1. This CDR3 has 13 amino acids. The V segment lost 6 bases and the J segment 7 bases; nucleotides outside the gene matches: 10. The germline V gene has CDR1 SQVTM and CDR2 ANQGSEA. The CDR3 sequence: CSVDGQGAGTQYF. The CDR3 DNA sequence: TGCAGCGTAGACGGACAGGGTGCCGGGACCCAGTACTTC.

The chain joins TRBV7-3 to TRBJ2-7; TRBD2 might be the D (6 bases). CDR1 and CDR2 (germline): SGHTA, FQGTGA. CDR3 length: 14 amino acids. Between the trimmed V and J ends, which lost 1 base and 6 bases, there was a span of 13 bases. The chain's CDR3 is CASSLNVLGGEQYF. The CDR3 DNA reads as TGTGCCAGCAGCTTAAATGTCTTGGGAGGCGAGCAGTACTTC.

The chain is built from TRBV4-1 and TRBJ2-7; TRBD1 might be the D (5 bases). The CDR3 has 17 amino acids. Germline CDR1 and CDR2: MGHRA and YSYEKL. V was cut by 3 bases and J by 2 bases, with 20 bases left in between. The CDR3, as DNA: TGCGCCAGCAGCCAGCAGGGTTTACATGTTCGTCCCTACGAGCAGTACTTC. Protein product: CASSQQGLHVRPYEQYF.

V and J are TRBV9 and TRBJ1-6; 9 bases map to TRBD1. The germline gives CDR1 SGDLS, CDR2 YYNGEE. J was trimmed by 9 bases and V by 1 base; bases with no gene match: 2. This CDR3 is built from 14 residues. The CDR3 region is CASSVRTGVSPLHF. In DNA form, the CDR3 reads TGTGCCAGCAGCGTAAGGACAGGGGTTTCACCCCTCCACTTT.

The chain has TRBV5-1 and TRBJ1-1, with D uncertain. Trimming shortened V by 0 bases and J by 4 bases, and 7 bases separated the two germline ends. Germline CDR1 SGHRS, CDR2 YFSETQ. The CDR3 is 13 residues long. The CDR3: CASSLVLGTEAFF. The CDR3 DNA reads TGCGCCAGCAGCTTGGTCCTCGGCACTGAAGCTTTCTTT. Using reference TRBV5-1 and TRBJ1-1 for the parts outside the CDR3, the full variable domain is KAGVTQTPRYLIKTRGQQVTLSCSPISGHRSVSWYQQTPGQGLQFLFEYFSETQRNKGNFPGRFSGRQFSNSRSEMNVSTLELGDSALYLCASSLVLGTEAFFGQGTRLTVV.

The J gene is TRBJ1-2, the V gene TRBV2; TRBD1 is a possible D gene (5 bases). The CDR3 length is 14 residues. V lost 4 bases and J 1 base, leaving 10 bases between the germline ends. The V gene's germline CDR1 is SNHLY and CDR2 FYNNEI. CDR3 bases: TGTGCCAGCAGTGGCAGGGCCAATAACTATGGCTACACCTTC. Protein product: CASSGRANNYGYTF.

This clone appeared a few times. One junction end disagrees with the germline gene, perhaps due to a read error. This chain joins TRBV30 and TRBJ2-1, with 12 bases identical to TRBD2. Germline-derived CDR1 and CDR2 are GTSNPN and SVGIG (reference sequence). The length of the CDR3 is 14 residues. The CDR3 loop is CAWATSGGYTEQFF. For the CDR3, the DNA is TGTGCCTGGGCTACTAGCGGGGGGTACACTGAGCAGTTCTTC.